The clone carrying this T cell receptor (beta chain) was counted between two and nine times. Its antigen is unknown. These data originate in a study of early T cells in non-severe SARS-CoV-2 infection. Whole-study context: Unsorted whole-blood RNA was sequenced in bulk, leaving chains unpaired.

Findings of the study overall: Matching results from VDJdb favored anti-spike CD8 responses, leaving private and CD4 specificities undetected.

The length of the CDR3 is 13 residues. Trimming shortened V by 4 bases and J by 4 bases, and 14 bases separated the two germline ends. Germline loops: CDR1 SQVTM, CDR2 ANQGSEA. TCRdb passed the 5' RACE reads through MiXCR, listing each CDR3 protein once. This sample has about 77,000 distinct CDR3 sequences, with less than 20% found just once. This clonotype was sampled from an adult who was a healthcare worker with PCR-confirmed SARS-CoV-2 infection or an uninfected control (not recorded which). The gene calls are TRBV29-1 and TRBJ2-7, with D possibly matching TRBD2 (6 bases). The sample taken for sequencing was whole blood. The CDR3 reads CSVVGSGRYEQYF. Written as DNA, the CDR3 is TGCAGCGTTGTTGGGTCAGGGAGGTACGAGCAGTACTTC.